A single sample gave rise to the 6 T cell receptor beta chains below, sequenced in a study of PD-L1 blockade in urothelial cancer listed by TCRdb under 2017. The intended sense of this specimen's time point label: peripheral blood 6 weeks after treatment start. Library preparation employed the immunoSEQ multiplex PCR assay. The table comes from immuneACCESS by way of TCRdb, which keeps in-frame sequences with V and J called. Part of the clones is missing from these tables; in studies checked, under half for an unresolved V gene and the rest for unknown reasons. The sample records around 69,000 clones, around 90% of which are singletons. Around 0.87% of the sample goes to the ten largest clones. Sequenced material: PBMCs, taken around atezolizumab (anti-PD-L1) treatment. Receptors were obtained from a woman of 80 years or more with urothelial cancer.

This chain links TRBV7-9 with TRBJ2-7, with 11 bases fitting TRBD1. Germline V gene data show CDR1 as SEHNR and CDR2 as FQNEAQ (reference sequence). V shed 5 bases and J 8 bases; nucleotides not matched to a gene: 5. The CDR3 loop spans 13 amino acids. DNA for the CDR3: TGTGCCAGCAGCCGAGGGACAGGGGGAAAGCAGTACTTC. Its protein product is CASSRGTGGKQYF.

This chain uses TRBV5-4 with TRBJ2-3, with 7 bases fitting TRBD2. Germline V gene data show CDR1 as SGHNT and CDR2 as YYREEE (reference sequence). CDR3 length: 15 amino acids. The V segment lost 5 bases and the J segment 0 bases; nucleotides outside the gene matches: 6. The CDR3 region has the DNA TGTGCCAGCAGACCTAGCGGTACTAGCACAGATACGCAGTATTTT. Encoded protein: CASRPSGTSTDTQYF.

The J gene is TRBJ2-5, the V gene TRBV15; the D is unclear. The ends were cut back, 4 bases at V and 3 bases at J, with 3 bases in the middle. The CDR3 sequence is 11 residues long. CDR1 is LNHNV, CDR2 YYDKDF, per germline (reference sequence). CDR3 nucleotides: TGTGCCACCAGCACAGAAGAGACCCAGTACTTC. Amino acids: CATSTEETQYF.

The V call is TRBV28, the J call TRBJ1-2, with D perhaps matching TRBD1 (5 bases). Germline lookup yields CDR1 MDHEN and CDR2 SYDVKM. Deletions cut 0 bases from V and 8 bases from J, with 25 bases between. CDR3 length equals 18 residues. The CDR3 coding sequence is TGTGCCAGCAGTTTATGGGCAGGGCCCCCTCGGGACTCGGGAGGCTACACCTTC. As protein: CASSLWAGPPRDSGGYTF.

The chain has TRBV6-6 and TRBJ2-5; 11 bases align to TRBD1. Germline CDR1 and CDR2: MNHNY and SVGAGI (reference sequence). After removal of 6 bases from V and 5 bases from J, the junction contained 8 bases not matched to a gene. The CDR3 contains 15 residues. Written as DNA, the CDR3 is TGTGCCAGCAGAAGGACAGGGGGCAAGGGGGAGACCCAGTACTTC. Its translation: CASRRTGGKGETQYF.

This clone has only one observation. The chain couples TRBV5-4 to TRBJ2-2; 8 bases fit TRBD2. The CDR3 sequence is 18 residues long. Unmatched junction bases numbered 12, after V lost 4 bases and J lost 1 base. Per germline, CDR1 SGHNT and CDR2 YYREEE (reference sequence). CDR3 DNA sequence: TGTGCCAGCAGCAATCTAGAGGCGAGCGGGGGGAACACCGGGGAGCTGTTTTTT. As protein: CASSNLEASGGNTGELFF.